The source of this TCR beta chain is a study of Graves' ophthalmopathy and Graves' hyperthyroidism. Study summary: The collection of peripheral blood took place at initial diagnosis, before any treatment. Study-wide results and caveats: Detected in blood as well were most expanded thyroid clonotypes with frequency above 0.001. Ophthalmopathy could be told apart from stable hyperthyroidism by a 13-signature model (just under 90% sensitivity, about 80% specificity). Sensitivity of about 70% and specificity of approximately 72% were achieved by the model that predicted ophthalmopathy progression.

This clonotype was counted only a few times. The target antigen is unknown. Transcripts of RNA were the source for amplifying TCR beta CDR3 regions. A first-round RT-PCR used HTBI primers, followed by a second-round multiplex PCR. TCRdb passed the multiplex PCR reads through MiXCR, listing each CDR3 protein once. The sample lists approximately 640,000 distinct CDR3 sequences, approximately 39% occurring once. What was sequenced was peripheral blood. The TCR sequence derives from an adult man with Graves' ophthalmopathy.

As DNA, the CDR3 is TGTGCCAGCAGCACAAGAGGGGGCGTCGGCACTGAAGCTTTCTTT. Translating it yields CASSTRGGVGTEAFF. The V and J genes are TRBV9 and TRBJ1-1; TRBD1 agrees at 7 bases. The junction had 10 bases not matched to a gene; V was cut back by 4 bases and J by 4 bases. The CDR3 has 15 residues. Germline V gene lookup returns CDR1 SGDLS and CDR2 YYNGEE.